The 3 T cell receptor beta chains reported below all come from one sample, sequenced in a study of OX40 agonist ivuxolimab in advanced cancers. Sequencing was performed with immunoSEQ multiplex PCR; in TCRdb, only in-frame clones are kept and a portion is missing. In the table there are 35,000 to 45,000 clones, around 84% of which are singletons. The material sequenced was CD4+ or CD8+ T cells sorted from blood, taken in a trial of the OX40 agonist ivuxolimab. All receptors derive from an adult with an advanced solid tumor such as melanoma, head and neck, liver or kidney cancer.

This clone was detected only a few times. The chain couples TRBV10-3 to TRBJ1-1, with a tentative D call TRBD1 (5 bases). V was trimmed by 4 bases and J by 8 bases, leaving 8 bases between them. The CDR3 is 11 residues long. Germline-derived CDR1 and CDR2 are ENHRY and SYGVKD. In DNA form, the CDR3 reads TGTGCCATCAGTGGCGACAGAGAAGCTTTCTTT. Translating it yields CAISGDREAFF.

This clone was observed once. The gene calls are TRBV5-8 and TRBJ1-1, with D unresolved. In germline, CDR1 is SGHTS, CDR2 YDEGEE. V lost 5 bases and J lost 1, with 15 bases in between. This CDR3 contains 15 residues. CDR3 coding DNA: TGTGCCAGCAGTTATTTCCAGAACACGAACACTGAAGCTTTCTTT. Its protein is CASSYFQNTNTEAFF.

In its sample, this clone ranks as medium-sized. V and J are TRBV5-6 and TRBJ1-1; the D gene is possibly TRBD1 (5 bases). Germline lookup yields CDR1 SGHDT and CDR2 YYEEEE. The CDR3 sequence is 13 residues long. V was cut by 2 bases and J by 4 bases, with 9 bases left in between. The CDR3 region is CASSFQGGTEAFF. In nucleotides, the CDR3 is TGTGCCAGCAGCTTCCAGGGAGGCACTGAAGCTTTCTTT. Variable domain in full (rest from reference TRBV5-6 and TRBJ1-1): DAGVTQSPTHLIKTRGQQVTLRCSPKSGHDTVSWYQQALGQGPQFIFQYYEEEERQRGNFPDRFSGHQFPNYSSELNVNALLLGDSALYLCASSFQGGTEAFFGQGTRLTVV.